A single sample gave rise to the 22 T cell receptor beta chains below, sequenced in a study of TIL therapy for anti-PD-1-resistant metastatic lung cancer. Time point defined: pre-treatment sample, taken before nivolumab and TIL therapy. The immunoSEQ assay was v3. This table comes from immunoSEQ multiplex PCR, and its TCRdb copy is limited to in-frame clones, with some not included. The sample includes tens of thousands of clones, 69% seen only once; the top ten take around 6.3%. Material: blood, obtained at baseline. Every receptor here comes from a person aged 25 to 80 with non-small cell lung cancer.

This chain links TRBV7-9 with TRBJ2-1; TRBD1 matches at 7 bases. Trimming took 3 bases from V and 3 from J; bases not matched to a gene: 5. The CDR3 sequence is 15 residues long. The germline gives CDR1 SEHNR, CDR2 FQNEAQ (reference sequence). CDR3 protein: CASSLMGQHYNEQFF. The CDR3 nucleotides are TGTGCCAGCAGCTTGATGGGACAGCACTACAATGAGCAGTTCTTC.

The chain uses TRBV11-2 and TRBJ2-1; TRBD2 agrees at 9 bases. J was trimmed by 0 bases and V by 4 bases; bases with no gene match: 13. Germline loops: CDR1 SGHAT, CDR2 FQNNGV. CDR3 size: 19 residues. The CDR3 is CASSSLAGLVRSSYNEQFF. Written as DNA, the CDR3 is TGTGCCAGCAGCTCGCTAGCGGGGCTGGTAAGAAGCTCCTACAATGAGCAGTTCTTC.

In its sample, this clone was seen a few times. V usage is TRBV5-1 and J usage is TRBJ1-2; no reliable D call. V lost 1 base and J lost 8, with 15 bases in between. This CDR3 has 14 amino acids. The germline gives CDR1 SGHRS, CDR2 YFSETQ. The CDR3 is CASSLSAGLVGYTF. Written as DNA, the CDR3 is TGCGCCAGCAGCTTGTCTGCAGGCCTTGTCGGCTACACCTTC.

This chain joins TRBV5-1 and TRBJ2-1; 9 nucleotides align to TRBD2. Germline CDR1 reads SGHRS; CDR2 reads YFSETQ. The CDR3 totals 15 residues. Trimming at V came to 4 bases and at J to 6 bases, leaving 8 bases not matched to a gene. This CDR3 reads CASSQNSGSGNEQFF. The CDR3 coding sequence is TGCGCCAGCAGCCAAAATAGCGGGAGTGGCAATGAGCAGTTCTTC.

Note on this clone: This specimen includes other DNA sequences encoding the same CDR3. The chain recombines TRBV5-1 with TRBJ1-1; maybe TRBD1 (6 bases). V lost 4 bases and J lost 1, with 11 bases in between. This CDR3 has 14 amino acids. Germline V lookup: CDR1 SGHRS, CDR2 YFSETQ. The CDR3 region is CASSLQGGNTEAFF. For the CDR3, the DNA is TGCGCCAGCAGCCTACAGGGTGGGAACACTGAAGCTTTCTTT. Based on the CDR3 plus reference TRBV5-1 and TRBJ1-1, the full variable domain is KAGVTQTPRYLIKTRGQQVTLSCSPISGHRSVSWYQQTPGQGLQFLFEYFSETQRNKGNFPGRFSGRQFSNSRSEMNVSTLELGDSALYLCASSLQGGNTEAFFGQGTRLTVV.

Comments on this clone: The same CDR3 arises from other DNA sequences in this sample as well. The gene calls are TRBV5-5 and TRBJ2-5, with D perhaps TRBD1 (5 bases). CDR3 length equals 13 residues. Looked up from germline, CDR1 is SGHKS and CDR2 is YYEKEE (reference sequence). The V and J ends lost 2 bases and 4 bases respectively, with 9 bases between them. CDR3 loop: CASSLTGVETQYF. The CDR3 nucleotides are TGTGCCAGCAGCTTAACAGGCGTAGAGACCCAGTACTTC.

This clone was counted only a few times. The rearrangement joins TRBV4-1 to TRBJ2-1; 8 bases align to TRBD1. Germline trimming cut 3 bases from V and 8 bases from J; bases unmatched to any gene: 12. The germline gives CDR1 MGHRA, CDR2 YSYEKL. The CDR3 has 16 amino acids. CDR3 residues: CASSHSREQGVHEQFF. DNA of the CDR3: TGCGCCAGCAGCCATTCTCGTGAACAGGGGGTCCATGAGCAGTTCTTC.

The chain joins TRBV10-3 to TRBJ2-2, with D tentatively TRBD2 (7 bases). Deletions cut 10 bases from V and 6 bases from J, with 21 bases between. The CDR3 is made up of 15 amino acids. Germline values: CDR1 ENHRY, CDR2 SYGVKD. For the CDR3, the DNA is TGTGCCACCCGGGGAGGGGGGGCGTCGGCCGGGGAGCTGTTTTTT. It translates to CATRGGGASAGELFF.

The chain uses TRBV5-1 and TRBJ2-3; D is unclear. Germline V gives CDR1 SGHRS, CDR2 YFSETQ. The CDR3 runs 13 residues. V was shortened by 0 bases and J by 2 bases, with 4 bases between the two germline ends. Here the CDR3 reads CASSLEATDTQYF. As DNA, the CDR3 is TGCGCCAGCAGCTTGGAGGCCACAGATACGCAGTATTTT.

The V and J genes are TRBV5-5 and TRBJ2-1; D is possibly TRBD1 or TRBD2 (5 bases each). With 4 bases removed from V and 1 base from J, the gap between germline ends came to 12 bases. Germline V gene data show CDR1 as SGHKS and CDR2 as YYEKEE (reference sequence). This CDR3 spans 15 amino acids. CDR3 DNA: TGTGCCAGCAGCCTTCGGGACCAATCCTACAATGAGCAGTTCTTC. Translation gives CASSLRDQSYNEQFF.

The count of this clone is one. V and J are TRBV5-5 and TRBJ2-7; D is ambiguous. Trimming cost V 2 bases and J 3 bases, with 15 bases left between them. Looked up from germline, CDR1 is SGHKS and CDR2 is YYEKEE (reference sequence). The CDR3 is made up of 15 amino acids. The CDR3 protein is CASSLGDLEVYEQYF. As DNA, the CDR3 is TGTGCCAGCAGCTTAGGAGACTTAGAGGTCTACGAGCAGTACTTC.

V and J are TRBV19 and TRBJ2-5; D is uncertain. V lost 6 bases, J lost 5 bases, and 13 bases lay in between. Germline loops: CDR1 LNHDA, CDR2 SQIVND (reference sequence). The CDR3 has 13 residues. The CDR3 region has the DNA TGTGCCAGTAGCGGGCCATCCTGGGAGACCCAGTACTTC. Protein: CASSGPSWETQYF.

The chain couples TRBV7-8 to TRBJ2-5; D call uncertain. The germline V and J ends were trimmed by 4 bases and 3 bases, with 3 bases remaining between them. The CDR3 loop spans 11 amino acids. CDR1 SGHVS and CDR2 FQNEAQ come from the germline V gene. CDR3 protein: CASSSKETQYF. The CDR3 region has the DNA TGTGCCAGCAGCTCAAAAGAGACCCAGTACTTC.

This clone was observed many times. CDR3 sequence reads: CASSPDSSYNEQFF. The DNA of the CDR3 is TGCGCCAGCAGCCCCGACAGCTCCTACAATGAGCAGTTCTTC. J is TRBJ2-1 and V is TRBV5-1, with a possible D match to TRBD1 (5 bases). V lost 4 bases and J lost 0, with 8 bases in between. The CDR3 runs 14 residues. The germline gives CDR1 SGHRS, CDR2 YFSETQ.

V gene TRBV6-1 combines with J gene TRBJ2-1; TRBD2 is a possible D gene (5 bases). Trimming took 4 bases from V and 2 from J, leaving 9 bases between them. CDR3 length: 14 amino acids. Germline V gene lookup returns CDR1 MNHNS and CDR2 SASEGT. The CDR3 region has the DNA TGTGCCAGCAGTGTTCTCGGGACCTACAATGAGCAGTTCTTC. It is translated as CASSVLGTYNEQFF.

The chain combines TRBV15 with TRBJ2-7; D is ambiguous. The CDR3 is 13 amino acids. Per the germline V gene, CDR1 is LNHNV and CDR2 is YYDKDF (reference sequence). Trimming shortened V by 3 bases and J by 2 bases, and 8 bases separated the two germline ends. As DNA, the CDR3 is TGTGCCACCAGCAGGAGTCTCACCTACGAGCAGTACTTC. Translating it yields CATSRSLTYEQYF.

The CDR3 bases are TGTGCCACCAGCAGAGCCGGGTACCAAGAGACCCAGTACTTC. It codes for CATSRAGYQETQYF. V usage is TRBV15 and J usage is TRBJ2-5; D unresolved. The ends were cut back, 1 base at V and 0 bases at J, with 6 bases in the middle. CDR3 length: 14 amino acids. From germline, CDR1 is LNHNV and CDR2 YYDKDF (reference sequence).

Written as DNA, the CDR3 is TGCGCCAGTCAGACAGGGGGACCATACAATGAGCAGTTCTTC. It translates to CASQTGGPYNEQFF. The chain uses TRBV5-1 and TRBJ2-1; TRBD1 matches 9 bases. The CDR3 spans 14 residues. J lost 4 bases, V lost 8 bases, and 7 bases had no gene match. Germline-derived CDR1 and CDR2 are SGHRS and YFSETQ.

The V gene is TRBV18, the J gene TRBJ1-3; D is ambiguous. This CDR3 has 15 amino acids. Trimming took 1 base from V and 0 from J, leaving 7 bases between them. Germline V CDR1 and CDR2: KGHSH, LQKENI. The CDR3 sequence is CASSPQQLSGNTIYF. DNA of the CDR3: TGTGCCAGCTCACCACAACAGCTCTCTGGAAACACCATATATTTT.

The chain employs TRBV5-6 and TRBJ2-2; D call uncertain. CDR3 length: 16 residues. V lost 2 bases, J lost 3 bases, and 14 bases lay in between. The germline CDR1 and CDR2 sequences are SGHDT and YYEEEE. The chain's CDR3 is CASSFERALDTGELFF. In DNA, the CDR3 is TGTGCCAGCAGCTTCGAACGGGCATTAGACACCGGGGAGCTGTTTTTT.

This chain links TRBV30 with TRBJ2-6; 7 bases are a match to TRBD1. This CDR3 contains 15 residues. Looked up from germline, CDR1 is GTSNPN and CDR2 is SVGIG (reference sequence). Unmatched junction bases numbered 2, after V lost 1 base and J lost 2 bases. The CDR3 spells CAWSEGQPGANVLTF. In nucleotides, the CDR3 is TGTGCCTGGAGTGAGGGACAGCCTGGGGCCAACGTCCTGACTTTC.

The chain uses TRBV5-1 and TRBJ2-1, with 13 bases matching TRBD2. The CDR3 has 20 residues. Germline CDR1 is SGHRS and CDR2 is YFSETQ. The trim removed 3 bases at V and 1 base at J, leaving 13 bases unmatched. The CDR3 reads CASSSAGTSGNSRSYNEQFF. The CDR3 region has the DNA TGCGCCAGCAGCTCCGCCGGGACTAGCGGGAATAGTAGGTCCTACAATGAGCAGTTCTTC.